This is a list of T cell receptor beta chains from one sample in a study of T cells after yellow fever vaccination. TCRdb reanalysed the 5' RACE reads using MiXCR and keeps one entry per CDR3 protein. This table holds about 340,000 distinct CDR3 sequences, roughly 4% found once. Sequenced material: PBMCs, taken 5 days after the yellow fever booster vaccination. Receptor source: a man younger than 30 who received the YFV17D yellow fever vaccine. CDR3s leave out the opening cysteine and the closing phenylalanine or tryptophan. Each record gives: J gene, V gene, CDR3 protein.

>TRBJ1-3|TRBV4-3
ASSRSGNTIY
>TRBJ1-2|TRBV29-1
SVEDLSGGYT
>TRBJ1-1|TRBV7-9
AGSQGEGTEAF
>TRBJ2-7|TRBV7-6
ASSLVGGDAYEQY
>TRBJ1-3|TRBV27
ASSSNRGAKGNTIY
>TRBJ1-1|TRBV20-1
SAQPRDRGNTEAF
>TRBJ2-5|TRBV3-1
ASSHYIAGTQETQY
>TRBJ1-4|TRBV4-3
ASRGQGGEKLF
>TRBJ2-2|TRBV3-1
ASSPFNTGELF
>TRBJ1-4|TRBV4-3
ASSQDLFDSSREKLF
>TRBJ2-5|TRBV6-5
ASTDLQETQY
>TRBJ2-3|TRBV7-2
ASSLYSDTDTQY
>TRBJ2-3|TRBV5-1
ASSFDAGATQY
>TRBJ2-1|TRBV9
ASSPRDYSMTYNEQF
>TRBJ2-5|TRBV5-1
ASSLIPQLGAETQY
>TRBJ1-4|TRBV12-3/TRBV12-4
ASKNRADGEKLF
>TRBJ1-2|TRBV11-1
ASSRTMTKKGYT
>TRBJ1-2|TRBV12-3/TRBV12-4
ASTFGQGVIYGYT
>TRBJ1-3|TRBV7-9
ASSLAGRGFGNTIY